Sequencing of this T cell receptor beta chain was carried out in a study of monozygotic twins with inflammatory bowel disease. The germline V gene encodes CDR1 MNHNS and CDR2 SASEGT. This CDR3 comprises 15 residues. TCRdb reprocessed the 5' RACE reads and keeps a single row for each CDR3 protein, giving no DNA. The table counts 350,000 to 400,000 distinct CDR3 sequences; just over 2.5% lies in the top ten. The clonotype was recovered from a human donor with ulcerative colitis or Crohn's disease, or a healthy co-twin of an affected twin (not recorded which). The V call is TRBV6-1, the J call TRBJ2-6; TCRdb calls TRBD1, which cannot be checked without DNA. What was sequenced was blood. The CDR3 spells CASRSGGSGANVLTF.